This T cell receptor beta chain was recorded in a study of T cell clonotyping in hematopoietic cell transplantation. Overall study results and limits: No sorting was done, leaving CD4 and CD8 contributions mixed. Broader posttransplant TCR repertoire diversity was predicted by graft donor and pretransplant recipient Inverse Simpson Index values. Pathologically expanded recipient clonotypes increased progressively from day 30 to day 180 as diversity fell.

The repertoire was sequenced with immunoSEQ multiplex PCR; TCRdb's copy has only in-frame clones and lacks some. Of roughly 15,000 clones in the sample, about 90% were seen once. To note about this clone: The antigen is unknown.

The sample taken for sequencing was peripheral blood mononuclear cells. The TCR comes from a man in his fifties or sixties in good health. Some clones in this sample may be carry-over from other donors' samples.

CDR3 residues: CASSLGLGASNEKLFF. CDR3 in DNA: TGTGCCAGCAGCTTAGGATTGGGAGCGTCTAATGAAAAACTGTTTTTT. This sequence joins TRBV7-6 and TRBJ1-4; D unclear. Germline values: CDR1 SGHVS, CDR2 FNYEAQ. The V gene lost 1 base and the J gene lost 3 bases, with 12 bases spanning the gap. The CDR3 has 16 residues.